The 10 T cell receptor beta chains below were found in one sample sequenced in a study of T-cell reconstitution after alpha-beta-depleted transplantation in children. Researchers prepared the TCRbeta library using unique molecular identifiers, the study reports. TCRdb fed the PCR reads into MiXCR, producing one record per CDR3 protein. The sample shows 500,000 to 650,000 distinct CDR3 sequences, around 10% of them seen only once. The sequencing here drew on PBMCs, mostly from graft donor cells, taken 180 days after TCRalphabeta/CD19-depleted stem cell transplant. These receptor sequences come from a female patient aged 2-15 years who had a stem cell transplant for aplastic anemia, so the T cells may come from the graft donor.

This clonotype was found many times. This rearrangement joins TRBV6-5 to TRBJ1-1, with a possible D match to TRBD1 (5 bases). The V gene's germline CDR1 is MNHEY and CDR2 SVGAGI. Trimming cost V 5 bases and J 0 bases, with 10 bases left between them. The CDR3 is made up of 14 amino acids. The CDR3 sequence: CASSMGRMNTEAFF. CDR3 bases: TGTGCCAGCAGTATGGGACGGATGAACACTGAAGCTTTCTTT.

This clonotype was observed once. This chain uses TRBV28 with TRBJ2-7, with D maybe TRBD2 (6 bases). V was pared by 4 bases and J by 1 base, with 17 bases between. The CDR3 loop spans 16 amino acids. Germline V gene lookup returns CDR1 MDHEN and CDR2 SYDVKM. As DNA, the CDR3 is TGTGCCAGCAGTTCCTCCGCGGCGGGAAGGTCCTACGAGCAGTACTTC. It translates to CASSSSAAGRSYEQYF.

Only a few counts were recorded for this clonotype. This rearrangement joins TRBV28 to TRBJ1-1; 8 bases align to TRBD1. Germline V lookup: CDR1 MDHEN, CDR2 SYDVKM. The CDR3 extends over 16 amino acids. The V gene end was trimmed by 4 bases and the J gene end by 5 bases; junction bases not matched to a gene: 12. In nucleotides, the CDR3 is TGTGCCAGCAGTTCACCTCAAAGACAGGGGAGGACTGAAGCTTTCTTT. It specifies CASSSPQRQGRTEAFF.

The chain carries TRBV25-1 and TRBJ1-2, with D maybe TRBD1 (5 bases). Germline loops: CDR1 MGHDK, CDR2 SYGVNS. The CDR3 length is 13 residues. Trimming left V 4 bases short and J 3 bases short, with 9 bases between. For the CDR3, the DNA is TGTGCCAGCAGTGCGATAGGGGACTATGGCTACACCTTC. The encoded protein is CASSAIGDYGYTF.

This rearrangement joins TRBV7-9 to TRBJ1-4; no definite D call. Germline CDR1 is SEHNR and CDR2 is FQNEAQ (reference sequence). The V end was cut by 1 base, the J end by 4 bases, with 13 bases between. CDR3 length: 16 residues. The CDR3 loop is CASSLGPWQSNEKLFF. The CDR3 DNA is TGTGCCAGCAGCTTAGGGCCGTGGCAGAGTAATGAAAAACTGTTTTTT.

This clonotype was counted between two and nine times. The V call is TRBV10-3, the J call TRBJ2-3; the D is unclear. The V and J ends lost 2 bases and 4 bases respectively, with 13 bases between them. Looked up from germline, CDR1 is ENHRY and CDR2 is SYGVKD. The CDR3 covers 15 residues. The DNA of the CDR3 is TGTGCCATCAGTGAGGACATCCCTGGGGCAGATACGCAGTATTTT. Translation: CAISEDIPGADTQYF.

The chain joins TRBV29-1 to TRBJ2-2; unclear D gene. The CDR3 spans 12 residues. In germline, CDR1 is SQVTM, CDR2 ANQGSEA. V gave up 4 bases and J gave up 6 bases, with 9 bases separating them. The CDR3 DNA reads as TGCAGCGTTGGGGAAGGTCCCGGGGAGCTGTTTTTT. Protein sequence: CSVGEGPGELFF.

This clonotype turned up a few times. The CDR3 here is CASSPRTSGGPYEQYF. The CDR3 nucleotides read TGTGCCAGCAGCCCTCGGACTAGCGGGGGACCCTACGAGCAGTACTTC. The genes are TRBV7-9 and TRBJ2-7; 13 positions agree with TRBD2. This CDR3 contains 16 residues. Germline loops: CDR1 SEHNR, CDR2 FQNEAQ (reference sequence). J lost 2 bases, V lost 5 bases, and 6 bases had no gene match.

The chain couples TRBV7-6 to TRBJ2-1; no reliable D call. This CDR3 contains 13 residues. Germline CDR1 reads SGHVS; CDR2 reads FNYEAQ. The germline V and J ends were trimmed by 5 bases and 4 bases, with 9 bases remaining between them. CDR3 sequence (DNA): TGTGCCAGCAGCCATACTACTTACAATGAGCAGTTCTTC. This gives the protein CASSHTTYNEQFF. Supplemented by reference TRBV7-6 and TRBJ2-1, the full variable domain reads GAGVSQSPRYKVTKRGQDVALRCDPISGHVSLYWYRQALGQGPEFLTYFNYEAQQDKSGLPNDRFSAERPEGSISTLTIQRTEQRDSAMYRCASSHTTYNEQFFGPGTRLTVL.

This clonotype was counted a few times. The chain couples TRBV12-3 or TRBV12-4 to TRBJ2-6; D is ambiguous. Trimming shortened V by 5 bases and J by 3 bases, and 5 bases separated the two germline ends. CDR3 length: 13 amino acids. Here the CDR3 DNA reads TGTGCCAGCAGTATTGGTGGGGCCAACGTCCTGACTTTC. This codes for CASSIGGANVLTF.